The T cell receptor (beta chain) under discussion was sequenced for a study of identical twins. Regarding the study as a whole: Out-of-frame alpha sequences shared by twins were enriched for low generation probability. Twins' surplus sharing was weaker for beta out-of-frame sequences. Invariant T cells like MAIT and iNKT could partly confound the zero-insertion analyses. Insertion counts were lower in abundant cord blood beta clonotypes, a trend that memory repertoires did not show.

TCRdb processed the 5' RACE reads anew with MiXCR; each CDR3 protein has one entry. The sample lists roughly 1.6 million distinct CDR3 sequences, around 29% seen once, with 0.27% in the top ten. In regard to this clonotype: The target antigen is unknown.

The CDR3 extends over 15 amino acids. The germline V gene has CDR1 MNHEY and CDR2 SVGAGI. The ends lost 6 bases at V and 0 bases at J; junction bases unmatched: 5. The sample taken for sequencing was cord blood. The receptor was isolated from a newborn girl in good health. The chain joins TRBV6-5 to TRBJ2-7; TRBD2 agrees at 10 bases. CDR3 bases: TGTGCCAGCAGGCAGGGACTAGCGTCCTCCTACGAGCAGTACTTC. This codes for CASRQGLASSYEQYF.